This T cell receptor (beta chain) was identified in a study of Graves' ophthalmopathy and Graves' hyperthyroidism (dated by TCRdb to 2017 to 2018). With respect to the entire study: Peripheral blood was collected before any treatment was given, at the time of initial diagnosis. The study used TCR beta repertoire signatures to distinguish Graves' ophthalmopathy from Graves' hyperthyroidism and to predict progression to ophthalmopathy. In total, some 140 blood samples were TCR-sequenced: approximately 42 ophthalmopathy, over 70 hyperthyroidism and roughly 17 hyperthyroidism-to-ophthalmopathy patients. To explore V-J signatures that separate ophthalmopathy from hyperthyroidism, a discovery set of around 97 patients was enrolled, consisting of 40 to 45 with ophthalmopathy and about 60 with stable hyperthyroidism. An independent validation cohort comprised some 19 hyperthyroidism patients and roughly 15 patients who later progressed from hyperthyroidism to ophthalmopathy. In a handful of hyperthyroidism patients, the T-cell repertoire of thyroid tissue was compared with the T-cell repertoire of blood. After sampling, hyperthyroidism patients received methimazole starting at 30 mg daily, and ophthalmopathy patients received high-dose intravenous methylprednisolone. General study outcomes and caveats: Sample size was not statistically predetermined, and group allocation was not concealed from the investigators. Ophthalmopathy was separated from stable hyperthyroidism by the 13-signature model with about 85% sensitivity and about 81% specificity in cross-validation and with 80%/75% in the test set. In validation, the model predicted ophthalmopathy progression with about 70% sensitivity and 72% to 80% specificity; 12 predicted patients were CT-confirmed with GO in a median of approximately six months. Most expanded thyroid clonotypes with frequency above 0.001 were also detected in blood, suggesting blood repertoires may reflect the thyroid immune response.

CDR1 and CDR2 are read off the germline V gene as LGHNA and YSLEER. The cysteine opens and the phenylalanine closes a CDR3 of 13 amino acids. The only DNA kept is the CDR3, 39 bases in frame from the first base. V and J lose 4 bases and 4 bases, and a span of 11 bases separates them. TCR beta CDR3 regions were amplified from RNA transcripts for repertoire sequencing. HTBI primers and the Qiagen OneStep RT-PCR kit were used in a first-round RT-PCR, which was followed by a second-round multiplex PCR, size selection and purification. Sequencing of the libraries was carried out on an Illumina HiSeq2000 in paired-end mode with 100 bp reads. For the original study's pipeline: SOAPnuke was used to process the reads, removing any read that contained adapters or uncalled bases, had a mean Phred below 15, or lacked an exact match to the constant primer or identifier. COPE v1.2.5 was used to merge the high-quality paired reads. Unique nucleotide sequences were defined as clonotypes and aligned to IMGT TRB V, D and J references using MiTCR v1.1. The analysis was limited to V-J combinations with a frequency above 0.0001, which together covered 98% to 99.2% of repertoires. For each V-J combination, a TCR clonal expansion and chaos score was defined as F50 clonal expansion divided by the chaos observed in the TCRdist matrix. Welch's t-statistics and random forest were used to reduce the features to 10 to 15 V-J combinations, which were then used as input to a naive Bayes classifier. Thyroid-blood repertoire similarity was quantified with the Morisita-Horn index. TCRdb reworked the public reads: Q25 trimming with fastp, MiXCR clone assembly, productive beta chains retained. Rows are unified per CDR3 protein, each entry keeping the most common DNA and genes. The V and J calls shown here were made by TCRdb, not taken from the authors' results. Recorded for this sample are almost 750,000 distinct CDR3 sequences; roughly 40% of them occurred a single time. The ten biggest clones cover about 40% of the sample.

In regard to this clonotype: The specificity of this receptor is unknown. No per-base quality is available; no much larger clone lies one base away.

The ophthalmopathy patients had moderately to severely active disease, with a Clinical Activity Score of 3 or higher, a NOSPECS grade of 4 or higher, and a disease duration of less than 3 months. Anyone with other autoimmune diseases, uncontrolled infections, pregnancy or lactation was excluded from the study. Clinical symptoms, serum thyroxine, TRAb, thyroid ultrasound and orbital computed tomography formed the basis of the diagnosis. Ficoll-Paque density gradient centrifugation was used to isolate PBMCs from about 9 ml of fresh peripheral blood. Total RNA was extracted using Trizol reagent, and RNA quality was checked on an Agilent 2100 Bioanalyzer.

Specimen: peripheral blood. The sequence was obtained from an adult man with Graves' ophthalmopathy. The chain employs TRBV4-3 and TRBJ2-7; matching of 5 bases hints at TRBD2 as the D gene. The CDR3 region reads CASSPREGYEQYF. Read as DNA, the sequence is TGCGCCAGCAGCCCGCGTGAGGGTTACGAGCAGTACTTC.